The next 6 T cell receptor beta chains were all read from a single sample in a study of blood T cell repertoires in COVID-19 (dated by TCRdb to about 2020). Library construction relied on the immunoSEQ multiplex PCR assay. Not all clones reach the TCRdb copy of this immuneACCESS table, which keeps in-frame sequences only. Checked studies attribute under half of the gap to unresolved V genes and leave the rest unexplained. The sample profile shows 95,000 to 120,000 clones; around 89% of them were found once. The top ten constitute under 6% of the sample. The sequenced material came from peripheral blood. The receptors come from a woman in her forties or fifties with acute or convalescent COVID-19.

The chain is built from TRBV5-1 and TRBJ2-2; the match to TRBD2 covers 8 bases. Germline CDR1 reads SGHRS; CDR2 reads YFSETQ. The CDR3 runs to 17 residues. V was clipped by 7 bases and J by 5 bases; unmatched bases: 16. This CDR3 is CASGPTGWTSITGELFF. CDR3 nucleotides: TGCGCCAGCGGCCCAACCGGGTGGACTAGCATTACCGGGGAGCTGTTTTTT.

The chain uses TRBV7-9 and TRBJ2-1; 7 positions agree with TRBD2. Looked up from germline, CDR1 is SEHNR and CDR2 is FQNEAQ (reference sequence). Unmatched junction bases numbered 7, after V lost 0 bases and J lost 8 bases. CDR3 length: 15 residues. This chain's CDR3 is CASSLAGGPSDEQFF. CDR3 nucleotides: TGTGCCAGCAGCTTAGCGGGAGGGCCCTCCGATGAGCAGTTCTTC. Full variable domain (missing parts from reference TRBV7-9 and TRBJ2-1): DTGVSQNPRHKITKRGQNVTFRCDPISEHNRLYWYRQTLGQGPEFLTYFQNEAQLEKSRLLSDRFSAERPKGSFSTLEIQRTEQGDSAMYLCASSLAGGPSDEQFFGPGTRLTVL.

V is TRBV3-1 (or the pseudogene TRBV3-2) and J is TRBJ1-1, with TRBD1 as a possible D gene (5 bases). Germline assignment: CDR1 LGHDT and CDR2 YNNKEL (reference sequence). CDR3 length: 14 amino acids. The V and J ends lost 5 bases and 3 bases respectively, with 13 bases between them. CDR3 protein: CASSSWGGDTEAFF. The CDR3 nucleotides are TGTGCCAGCAGCAGCTGGGGGGGGGACACTGAAGCTTTCTTT.

The chain combines TRBV4-2 with TRBJ2-5; 9 nucleotides line up with TRBD2. Unmatched junction bases numbered 8, after V lost 0 bases and J lost 3 bases. The germline V gene has CDR1 LGHNA and CDR2 YNFKEQ. This CDR3 is built from 17 residues. The CDR3 region is CASSQDLERGAEETQYF. The DNA of the CDR3 is TGTGCCAGCAGCCAAGATCTTGAGCGGGGGGCTGAAGAGACCCAGTACTTC.

The chain carries TRBV28 and TRBJ2-3; 9 bases are a match to TRBD1. The CDR3 has 13 residues. The ends lost 8 bases at V and 4 bases at J; junction bases unmatched: 4. Germline V gene lookup returns CDR1 MDHEN and CDR2 SYDVKM. The CDR3 sequence: CASGQGSPDTQYF. Here the CDR3 DNA reads TGTGCCAGCGGACAGGGGTCCCCAGATACGCAGTATTTT.

With regard to this clone: Likely a read error: the CDR3 ends without its conserved phenylalanine or tryptophan. It is unclear where the CDR3 begins or ends on the DNA, so no DNA is shown, and the CDR3 is as TCRdb lists it. The chain carries TRBV19 and TRBJ1-2; TRBD1, the D gene given by the table, was not confirmed from the DNA. Inclusive of both ends, the CDR3 amounts to 10 amino acids. From germline, CDR1 is LNHDA and CDR2 SQIVND (reference sequence). CDR3 amino acids: CASSIVSRGV.